The following is a TCR beta chain sequence with its context. The antigen remains unidentified. Looked up from germline, CDR1 is LNHDA and CDR2 is SQIVND (reference sequence). This CDR3 has 15 residues. TCRdb re-called the 5' RACE reads and catalogs CDR3 proteins one per entry, DNA excluded. The sample table includes some 110,000 distinct CDR3 sequences. The data were obtained in a study of T cells expressing NK-cell markers. Whole-study context: Most of the eight sequenced donors tested HCMV-seropositive; one tested seronegative.

Study results and limitations: A range of roughly 1.0-8% of CD8+ T cells consisted of dominant NKG2C+ clonotypes in several donors.

Sequenced: blood T cells: a sorted CD56 or NKG2C T cell subset, CD4+ or CD8+ T cells, or bulk PBMC T cells (not recorded which). The chain carries TRBV19 and TRBJ2-1; the D call of TRBD2 rests on TCRdb alone, since no DNA is present to check it. This receptor was obtained from a woman between 18 and 70 years old in good health. The CDR3 here is CASSSASGGSYEQFF.